The entry that follows covers one T cell receptor beta chain sequence. Its cognate antigen has yet to be identified. The sample holds no much larger clone one base away, and base qualities are not on file. The sample is drawn from a study of T cells in localized non-small cell lung cancer (TCRdb year 2020). For the study in its entirety: Comparing tumors with uninvolved tumor-adjacent lungs, the study looked at the T cell repertoires of approximately 240 patients with early-stage NSCLC. The cohort was made up of roughly 250 treatment-naive NSCLC patients whose localized lung tumors had been resected. The mean age of the NSCLC patients was just over 65 years, with about 130 men and 107 women. Overall study outcomes, separate from this receptor: Uninvolved tumor-adjacent lung showed the highest T cell clonality, higher than tumor, which suggests more focused antigenic responses in the uninvolved tumor-adjacent lung. Longer overall survival was associated with higher T cell density in blood, whereas shorter survival was associated with higher clonality in adjacent lung. Of the top 100 tumor clones, a median of 57 were detected in paired uninvolved adjacent lung; approximately 28 were also among that lung's top 100. Multi-region tumor sequencing was not performed, so intratumor heterogeneity could not be excluded. Because the study design was exploratory, TCR variables were selected using unadjusted p-values without false-discovery rate correction.

CDR1 and CDR2 are drawn from the germline V gene: MNHEY, SVGAGI. The CDR3 holds 14 amino acids from the cysteine to the phenylalanine. Only the CDR3 DNA stays, 42 bases, in frame from base 1. V drops 4 bases and J drops 3 bases, leaving 9 bases in between. TCR beta CDR3 regions were sequenced from DNA using the immunoSEQ Assay. In the source study's methods: To compute T cell density, TCR beta template counts were normalized to usable DNA, which was estimated by amplifying housekeeping genes. Using the preseqR package, richness was estimated by extrapolating to 120,000 templates for tissue samples and 400,000 templates for PBMC samples. Clonality was defined by subtracting Pielou's evenness from one. Tissue-enriched TCRs were identified by differential abundance testing using productive amino-acid clonotypes, minimum total count 5 and alpha 0.1. The Jaccard Index and the Morisita Overlap Index were used to quantify repertoire overlap between compartments. GLIPH grouped TCR beta CDR3s together with public tetramer-defined viral CDR3s, and a viral motif had to include at least three viral sequences and also show V-gene enrichment. TCRdb re-hosts the immuneACCESS table, in-frame sequences only. Its copies lack some clones; in the studies checked, an unresolved V gene accounts for under half of them, and the cause for the rest is not known. V, J and clone size were drawn from that table, and D and trimming were deduced from the DNA. The sample records tens of thousands of clones, 70% to 90% of which are singletons. Approximately 2.4% of the sample is taken by the ten largest.

At diagnosis, peripheral blood, uninvolved tumor-adjacent lung and tumor were collected and stored as a combination of fresh-frozen and FFPE material. Blood samples were analyzed as peripheral blood mononuclear cells for TCR repertoire profiling. The receptor chain draws on TRBV6-5 and TRBJ2-2; the D gene cannot be resolved reliably. This sequence originates from a man aged 40-75 years with stage II lung adenocarcinoma. The sample in question was PBMCs, obtained before any cancer treatment. The base sequence is TGTGCCAGCAGTTCCGGGCCAGACACCGGGGAGCTGTTTTTT. This translates into CASSSGPDTGELFF.